One and the same sample provided the 5 T cell receptor beta chains below, sequenced in a study of CD8 T cells in Susac syndrome. 0.5 to 1 ug RNA was reverse transcribed with random hexamers. From the immunoSEQ multiplex PCR reads, TCRdb called clonotypes with MiXCR, one entry per CDR3 protein. The repertoire holds a few hundred thousand distinct CDR3 sequences, with around 90% as singletons. Source material: CD4+ T cells from PBMCs. Every receptor here comes from a human donor with multiple sclerosis.

This chain uses TRBV2 with TRBJ2-7, with D possibly being TRBD1 (6 bases). The V gene's germline CDR1 is SNHLY and CDR2 FYNNEI. Deletions cut 6 bases from V and 6 bases from J, with 24 bases between. The CDR3 totals 16 residues. CDR3 in DNA: TGTGCCAGCAGAGCACAGGGCGCCCCATCCGAGGGCGAGCAGTACTTC. This gives the protein CASRAQGAPSEGEQYF.

The chain is built from TRBV2 and TRBJ2-3; TRBD1 matches 8 bases. Looked up from germline, CDR1 is SNHLY and CDR2 is FYNNEI. V lost 5 bases to trimming and J lost 5 bases; unmatched junction nucleotides: 6. CDR3 length: 14 amino acids. In DNA, the CDR3 is TGTGCCAGCAGTACCCAGGGGGCCCAAGATACGCAGTATTTT. This codes for CASSTQGAQDTQYF. Based on the CDR3 plus reference TRBV2 and TRBJ2-3, the full variable domain is EPEVTQTPSHQVTQMGQEVILRCVPISNHLYFYWYRQILGQKVEFLVSFYNNEISEKSEIFDDQFSVERPDGSNFTLKIRSTKLEDSAMYFCASSTQGAQDTQYFGPGTRLTVL.

The chain is built from TRBV6-5 and TRBJ1-3; 7 nucleotides align to TRBD1. Per germline, CDR1 MNHEY and CDR2 SVGAGI. The CDR3 spans 14 residues. Losses at the gene ends were 4 bases for V and 4 bases for J; bases not matched to a gene: 4. CDR3 sequence (DNA): TGTGCCAGCAGTTCCCAGGGACAGGGAAACACCATATATTTT. Protein sequence: CASSSQGQGNTIYF.

Comments on this clonotype: The junction and the germline gene differ at one end; a read error may be behind it. The gene calls are TRBV5-1 and TRBJ1-1; the D gene is possibly TRBD1 (6 bases). The CDR3 consists of 12 residues. Germline V gives CDR1 SGHRS, CDR2 YFSETQ. The CDR3: CASSLQGPEAFF. CDR3 nucleotides: TGTGCCAGCAGCCTGCAGGGGCCTGAAGCTTTCTTT.

The chain is built from TRBV5-4 and TRBJ2-3; the match to TRBD2 covers 12 bases. Germline lookup yields CDR1 SGHNT and CDR2 YYREEE (reference sequence). The CDR3 runs to 18 residues. V was pared by 3 bases and J by 0 bases, with 8 bases of the junction left unmatched. This CDR3 is CASSSGLAGPTSTDTQYF. The CDR3 DNA is TGTGCCAGCAGCTCGGGACTAGCGGGCCCCACTAGCACAGATACGCAGTATTTT.